This T cell receptor (beta chain) was observed in a study of blood T cell repertoires in COVID-19. The data were produced by immunoSEQ multiplex PCR, yet TCRdb's version contains in-frame clones alone and is incomplete. The sample has roughly 130,000 clones, 82% seen once; the top ten hold approximately 5%. Material: peripheral blood. This clonotype was sampled from a woman in her seventies with acute or convalescent COVID-19.

The CDR3 coding sequence is TGTGCCAGCAGTGATGGGGGGGGCACAGGGAGGGGGCAGCCCCAGCATTTT. Its protein product is CASSDGGGTGRGQPQHF. This sequence joins TRBV6-1 and TRBJ1-5; D is perhaps TRBD1 (6 bases). With 3 bases removed from V and 7 bases from J, the gap between germline ends came to 22 bases. CDR3 size: 17 residues. CDR1 MNHNS and CDR2 SASEGT come from the germline V gene.